This TCR beta chain was identified during a study of control samples from healthy donors and cancer patients. Generated by immunoSEQ multiplex PCR, the TCRdb table keeps only in-frame clones and is missing some. The sample shows 60,000 to 75,000 clones, around 87% of them seen only once. Sequences were obtained from PBMCs. The clonotype originates from a woman aged 50 to 60 with head and neck cancer.

CDR3 sequence (DNA): TGCGCCAGCAGCTTGGACAGTGGCAGCAATCAGCCCCAGCATTTT. It specifies CASSLDSGSNQPQHF. The rearrangement joins TRBV5-1 to TRBJ1-5, with unresolved D. The CDR3 sequence is 15 residues long. Deletions cut 0 bases from V and 1 base from J, with 8 bases between. In germline, CDR1 is SGHRS, CDR2 YFSETQ.